This passage covers 9 T cell receptor beta chains from one sample sequenced in a study of blood T cell repertoires in COVID-19. This table comes from immunoSEQ multiplex PCR, and its TCRdb copy is limited to in-frame clones, with some not included. The sample records under 80,000 clones, approximately 84% being singletons. Sequenced material: peripheral blood. The receptor set was obtained from a human donor in a cohort sampled during active COVID-19.

The chain carries TRBV9 and TRBJ2-2, with D tentatively TRBD1 (6 bases). This CDR3 has 17 residues. Germline CDR1 SGDLS, CDR2 YYNGEE. V was cut by 4 bases and J by 0 bases, with 16 bases left in between. This CDR3 reads CASSTPPGTTNTGELFF. The CDR3 bases are TGTGCCAGCAGCACCCCCCCGGGGACAACGAACACCGGGGAGCTGTTTTTT.

CDR3 sequence (DNA): TGTGCCAGCAGCTTACGGGCCTTTAGCGGGGAAGCCCGGGAGCTGTTTTTT. Protein sequence: CASSLRAFSGEARELFF. The chain couples TRBV7-6 to TRBJ2-2; 8 bases match TRBD2. Germline loops: CDR1 SGHVS, CDR2 FNYEAQ. The V and J ends lost 2 bases and 9 bases, in that order; junction bases with no gene match: 14. The CDR3 runs to 17 residues.

The rearrangement links TRBV6-4 to TRBJ1-1; tentative D call: TRBD1 (5 bases). Trimming stripped 3 bases from V and 1 base from J, with 6 bases between. CDR3 size: 13 residues. Looked up from germline, CDR1 is MRHNA and CDR2 is SNTAGT. CDR3 protein: CASSEQANTEAFF. As DNA, the CDR3 is TGTGCCAGCAGTGAACAGGCGAACACTGAAGCTTTCTTT.

The V call is TRBV13, the J call TRBJ2-1; 9 bases map to TRBD2. This CDR3 is built from 19 residues. Unmatched junction bases numbered 22, after V lost 7 bases and J lost 6 bases. Germline CDR1 and CDR2: PRHDT and FYEKMQ (reference sequence). In DNA, the CDR3 is TGTGCCAGCACTCCCCTCCTCGGGGTAGCGGGGGACGGAGGCAATGAGCAGTTCTTC. It yields the protein CASTPLLGVAGDGGNEQFF.

This chain links TRBV5-1 with TRBJ1-2, with 10 bases fitting TRBD1. The CDR3 length is 14 residues. In germline, CDR1 is SGHRS, CDR2 YFSETQ. V lost 4 bases to trimming and J lost 3 bases; unmatched junction nucleotides: 3. The CDR3: CASSADRGDYGYTF. The CDR3 nucleotides are TGCGCCAGCAGCGCGGACAGGGGGGACTATGGCTACACCTTC.

V is TRBV18 and J is TRBJ2-1; D is possibly TRBD1 (5 bases). Germline assignment: CDR1 KGHSH and CDR2 LQKENI. The CDR3 spans 16 residues. V lost 0 bases and J lost 3, with 12 bases in between. The CDR3 is CASSPPSAGRYNEQFF. CDR3 sequence (DNA): TGTGCCAGCTCACCACCGTCAGCAGGGCGCTACAATGAGCAGTTCTTC.

V gene TRBV7-2 combines with J gene TRBJ2-5; 7 bases are a match to TRBD2. The germline gives CDR1 SGHTA, CDR2 FQGNSA. V lost 5 bases to trimming and J lost 3 bases; unmatched junction nucleotides: 3. The CDR3 is 13 amino acids. CDR3 nucleotide sequence: TGTGCCAGCAGCCCCCGGGGGGAAGAGACCCAGTACTTC. Translating gives CASSPRGEETQYF.

The chain couples TRBV4-3 to TRBJ1-2; D uncertain. The V end was cut by 4 bases, the J end by 1 base, with 7 bases between. CDR1 is LGHNA, CDR2 YSLEER, per germline. This CDR3 is 13 amino acids long. The CDR3 here is CASSLTGNYGYTF. In DNA, the CDR3 is TGCGCCAGCAGCCTGACTGGTAACTATGGCTACACCTTC.

The chain has TRBV19 and TRBJ1-4, with TRBD1 matching 8 bases. Germline V gene sequence: CDR1 LNHDA, CDR2 SQIVND (reference sequence). The CDR3 runs to 15 residues. V lost 5 bases, J lost 5 bases, and 7 bases stayed unmatched. CDR3 region: CASSPTGVKNEKLFF. CDR3 bases: TGTGCCAGTAGTCCGACAGGGGTGAAGAATGAAAAACTGTTTTTT.